Included here is one T cell receptor beta chain sequence, with context. What it recognizes is unknown. The CDR3 runs to 15 residues. Germline CDR1 is SNHLY and CDR2 is FYNNEI. This sample is drawn from a study of monozygotic twins with inflammatory bowel disease. Study observations and caveats: IBD patients shared fewer clonotypes with other individuals than healthy twins, especially patients with disease activity signs.

TCRdb derives one entry per CDR3 protein from the 5' RACE reads, leaving out DNA. Recorded here are approximately 420,000 distinct CDR3 sequences; the top ten clones represent 2% to 2.5%. The chain recombines TRBV2 with TRBJ2-7; the D call of TRBD1 rests on TCRdb alone, since no DNA is present to check it. The TCR sequence derives from a human donor with ulcerative colitis or Crohn's disease, or a healthy co-twin of an affected twin (not recorded which). Input material: blood. CDR3 sequence: CASSRPGQGPDEQYF.